One and the same sample provided the 23 T cell receptor beta chains below, sequenced in a study of T cells in Graves' hyperthyroidism and ophthalmopathy. Using RNA transcripts as the source, TCR beta CDR3 regions were amplified. During a first-round RT-PCR of the TCR CDR3, the HTBI primer set was used. Using its own MiXCR run on the multiplex PCR reads, TCRdb lists one record per CDR3 protein. The sample lists hundreds of thousands of distinct CDR3 sequences, around 21% seen once, with about 34% in the top ten. Sample: blood. The receptor source for this set is a man under 40 with Graves' ophthalmopathy.

CDR3 coding DNA: TGTGCCAGCAGCTTAGCATTGGCTGGCCCCTCGTATAATTCACCCCTCCACTTT. Its translation is CASSLALAGPSYNSPLHF. The chain couples TRBV11-2 to TRBJ1-6; D gene ambiguous. From germline, CDR1 is SGHAT and CDR2 FQNNGV. CDR3 length equals 18 residues. V gave up 1 base and J gave up 4 bases, with 17 bases separating them. Full variable domain (missing parts from reference TRBV11-2 and TRBJ1-6): EAGVAQSPRYKIIEKRQSVAFWCNPISGHATLYWYQQILGQGPKLLIQFQNNGVVDDSQLPKDRFSAERLKGVDSTLKIQPAKLEDSAVYLCASSLALAGPSYNSPLHFGNGTRLTVT.

V and J are TRBV9 and TRBJ2-1; no reliable D call. The CDR3 runs 13 residues. The germline V gene has CDR1 SGDLS and CDR2 YYNGEE. The V gene lost 0 bases and the J gene lost 2 bases, with 3 bases spanning the gap. CDR3 loop: CASSVGAYNEQFF. The CDR3 bases are TGTGCCAGCAGCGTAGGGGCCTACAATGAGCAGTTCTTC.

This clonotype was picked up a small number of times. The chain uses TRBV5-6 and TRBJ2-4; TRBD1 matches at 8 bases. The V gene end was trimmed by 4 bases and the J gene end by 8 bases; junction bases not matched to a gene: 8. This CDR3 spans 14 amino acids. CDR1 is SGHDT and CDR2 is YYEEEE in the germline V gene. CDR3: CASSLGQGGDIQYF. The CDR3 nucleotides read TGTGCCAGCAGCCTCGGACAGGGTGGAGACATTCAGTACTTC.

This clonotype was detected many times. The chain combines TRBV12-3 or TRBV12-4 with TRBJ2-7; 11 bases agree with TRBD2. V shed 5 bases and J 6 bases; nucleotides not matched to a gene: 6. CDR3 length equals 14 residues. The CDR3 DNA reads as TGTGCCAGCAGTACAGCTAGCGGGAGGTTCGAGCAGTACTTC. It codes for CASSTASGRFEQYF.

The chain uses TRBV15 and TRBJ2-3; no clear D gene. V shed 4 bases and J shed 2 bases, with 16 bases lying between them. CDR1 and CDR2 (germline): LNHNV, YYDKDF (reference sequence). The CDR3 length is 16 residues. The CDR3 coding sequence is TGTGCCACCAGCACGAAAATCCCCCCGTCCACAGATACGCAGTATTTT. It encodes CATSTKIPPSTDTQYF. Drawing the rest from reference TRBV15 and TRBJ2-3, the complete variable domain is DAMVIQNPRYQVTQFGKPVTLSCSQTLNHNVMYWYQQKSSQAPKLLFHYYDKDFNNEADTPDNFQSRRPNTSFCFLDIRSPGLGDTAMYLCATSTKIPPSTDTQYFGPGTRLTVL.

The J gene is TRBJ2-5, the V gene TRBV6-2 or TRBV6-3; 9 bases are a match to TRBD1. Germline V gene data show CDR1 as MNHEY and CDR2 as SVGEGT. Losses at the gene ends were 2 bases for V and 13 bases for J; bases not matched to a gene: 8. The CDR3 consists of 13 residues. The CDR3 nucleotides read TGTGCCAGCAGTTACGGCCGGGACAGGGTCCCGTACTTC. The encoded protein is CASSYGRDRVPYF.

This clonotype was seen ten or more times. The CDR3 nucleotides read TGTGCCAGCAGTTCACTACTAGCGGGAGCTGAGCAGTACTTC. Its translation is CASSSLLAGAEQYF. The gene calls are TRBV28 and TRBJ2-7; 11 nucleotides line up with TRBD2. Germline V lookup: CDR1 MDHEN, CDR2 SYDVKM. The CDR3 runs 14 residues. The junction had 6 bases not matched to a gene; V was cut back by 4 bases and J by 7 bases.

In DNA, the CDR3 is TGTGCCATCAGTGAGTCTAGCGGGAAGTCCTACGAGCAGTACTTC. This gives the protein CAISESSGKSYEQYF. The chain is built from TRBV10-3 and TRBJ2-7, with 8 bases aligning to TRBD2. Germline-derived CDR1 and CDR2 are ENHRY and SYGVKD. The trim removed 0 bases at V and 1 base at J, leaving 2 bases unmatched. CDR3 length: 15 residues.

This clonotype was recorded a few times. The chain carries TRBV11-2 and TRBJ2-3; D is ambiguous. The germline V gene has CDR1 SGHAT and CDR2 FQNNGV. V was cut by 2 bases and J by 6 bases, with 9 bases left in between. The CDR3 has 13 amino acids. In DNA form, the CDR3 reads TGTGCCAGCAGCTTACAACCGTCGGATACGCAGTATTTT. This gives the protein CASSLQPSDTQYF.

This clonotype was recorded a few times. The rearrangement joins TRBV18 to TRBJ2-3, with D unresolved. The CDR3 is made up of 14 amino acids. Looked up from germline, CDR1 is KGHSH and CDR2 is LQKENI. V was pared by 6 bases and J by 2 bases, with 12 bases between. The CDR3 loop reads CASSLRVTTDTQYF. CDR3 nucleotide sequence: TGTGCCAGCTCTCTCCGGGTCACCACAGATACGCAGTATTTT.

The chain combines TRBV10-3 with TRBJ2-5; possibly TRBD1 or TRBD2 for D (5 bases each). V lost 10 bases and J 6 bases, leaving 18 bases between the germline ends. CDR3 length: 13 residues. Germline V gene lookup returns CDR1 ENHRY and CDR2 SYGVKD. In DNA, the CDR3 is TGTGCCACCGGGACGGCCACCATGAAGACCCAGTACTTC. It yields the protein CATGTATMKTQYF.

This clonotype was seen only a few times. The V and J genes are TRBV11-1 and TRBJ2-7; unclear D gene. CDR3 length: 12 amino acids. V lost 5 bases, J lost 6 bases, and 11 bases lay in between. CDR1 is SGHAT, CDR2 FQDESV, per germline (reference sequence). The CDR3 loop reads CASSGRGTEQYF. The CDR3 DNA sequence: TGTGCCAGCAGCGGTCGCGGAACCGAGCAGTACTTC.

This clonotype was picked up many times. The chain combines TRBV28 with TRBJ1-2; the D gene is possibly TRBD1 (6 bases). The CDR3 sequence is 18 residues long. V lost 4 bases, J lost 3 bases, and 24 bases lay in between. Per the germline V gene, CDR1 is MDHEN and CDR2 is SYDVKM. The CDR3: CASSYRGGATISDYGYTF. The CDR3 region has the DNA TGTGCCAGCAGTTACCGGGGGGGGGCCACTATCTCGGACTATGGCTACACCTTC.

The chain combines TRBV7-8 with TRBJ2-1; TRBD2 matches 9 bases. The CDR3 totals 19 residues. Looked up from germline, CDR1 is SGHVS and CDR2 is FQNEAQ. Losses at the gene ends were 5 bases for V and 9 bases for J; bases not matched to a gene: 23. The DNA for the CDR3 is TGTGCCAGCAGCACACCGCAGGGACTAGCACTGGCGTCGGTCGGTGAGCAGTTCTTC. This encodes CASSTPQGLALASVGEQFF.

In this sample, this clonotype turned up a few times. This chain links TRBV27 with TRBJ1-1; 7 bases are shared with TRBD1. V trimming: 6 bases; J trimming: 3 bases; junction bases outside the gene matches: 19. The CDR3 sequence is 18 residues long. Looked up from germline, CDR1 is MNHEY and CDR2 is SMNVEV (reference sequence). The CDR3 here is CASRSSRGQGGIHTEAFF. In DNA form, the CDR3 reads TGTGCCAGCAGGTCTTCACGGGGCCAGGGGGGGATACACACTGAAGCTTTCTTT.

J is TRBJ2-7 and V is TRBV20-1; 8 bases align to TRBD2. This CDR3 is 15 amino acids long. With 5 bases clipped from V and 5 bases from J, the junction kept 14 bases outside the gene matches. Germline CDR1 and CDR2: DFQATT and SNEGSKA (reference sequence). CDR3 sequence (DNA): TGCAGTGCTCTGCCGCATGGTCTAGCGGGCGACGAGCAGTACTTC. The encoded protein is CSALPHGLAGDEQYF.

Regarding this clonotype: A much larger clone lies one base from this, so it may be a read error. The rearrangement links TRBV7-2 to TRBJ1-1; no firm D call. The germline V and J ends were trimmed by 4 bases and 10 bases, with 13 bases remaining between them. Germline CDR1 and CDR2: SGHTA and FQGNSA. The CDR3 runs 12 residues. CDR3 coding DNA: TGTGCCAGCAGCTCCGGACGGAGAGGAGCTTTCTTT. This translates into CASSSGRRGAFF.

The genes are TRBV5-6 and TRBJ2-1, with D possibly being TRBD1 or TRBD2 (7 bases each). CDR3 length equals 13 residues. With 4 bases removed from V and 8 bases from J, the gap between germline ends came to 13 bases. Germline CDR1 and CDR2: SGHDT and YYEEEE. The CDR3 protein is CASSPTGRDEQFF. CDR3 nucleotide sequence: TGTGCCAGCAGCCCGACAGGGAGGGATGAGCAGTTCTTC.

This clonotype appeared many times. This chain uses TRBV29-1 with TRBJ1-5; 9 nucleotides match TRBD1. Unmatched junction bases numbered 7, after V lost 5 bases and J lost 5 bases. This CDR3 spans 14 amino acids. CDR1 is SQVTM, CDR2 ANQGSEA, per germline. For the CDR3, the DNA is TGCAGCGTTACCACAGGGGGCACGGATCAGCCCCAGCATTTT. It encodes CSVTTGGTDQPQHF.

The gene calls are TRBV20-1 and TRBJ2-7; 10 bases line up with TRBD2. V trimming: 6 bases; J trimming: 5 bases; junction bases outside the gene matches: 13. Germline V gene data show CDR1 as DFQATT and CDR2 as SNEGSKA (reference sequence). The CDR3 length is 15 residues. The DNA of the CDR3 is TGCAGTGCAACCGAGGGAGGGCTAGCGGGGGACGAGCAGTACTTC. Protein sequence: CSATEGGLAGDEQYF.

This clonotype has only a few counts. The V call is TRBV13, the J call TRBJ2-7, with D perhaps matching TRBD1 (6 bases). V lost 5 bases and J lost 6, with 14 bases in between. The CDR3 consists of 13 residues. CDR1 and CDR2 (germline): PRHDT, FYEKMQ (reference sequence). The CDR3 loop is CASSPEQGSEQYF. The CDR3 DNA reads TGTGCCAGCAGCCCGGAACAGGGTAGCGAGCAGTACTTC.

This clonotype was seen once. The V call is TRBV20-1, the J call TRBJ2-5; no definite D call. Germline-derived CDR1 and CDR2 are DFQATT and SNEGSKA (reference sequence). CDR3 length equals 12 residues. V lost 0 bases and J lost 5, with 7 bases in between. CDR3 loop: CSARDHEETQYF. CDR3 DNA: TGCAGTGCTAGAGATCACGAGGAGACCCAGTACTTC.

V usage is TRBV4-1 and J usage is TRBJ2-5; D remains ambiguous. V shed 0 bases and J shed 5 bases, with 10 bases lying between them. Germline CDR1 reads MGHRA; CDR2 reads YSYEKL. This CDR3 spans 14 amino acids. CDR3 in amino acids: CASSQDYGLETQYF. CDR3 DNA sequence: TGCGCCAGCAGCCAAGACTACGGTTTGGAGACCCAGTACTTC.